This T cell receptor beta chain was sequenced during a study of blood T cell repertoires in COVID-19. On the study more broadly: Donors in the United States, Italy and Spain gave samples during acute or convalescent COVID-19.

Looked up from germline, CDR1 is PRHDT and CDR2 is FYEKMQ (reference sequence). The CDR3 totals 14 residues. Trimming pared 5 bases from V and 1 base from J, leaving 10 bases between. TCRdb's table, derived via immunoSEQ multiplex PCR, lists solely in-frame clones and lacks some. Of 140,000 to 150,000 clones detected, 70% to 90% appear once; the ten largest clones hold roughly 13%. This clonotype originated in a man in his fifties or sixties with active or convalescent COVID-19. The V gene is TRBV13, the J gene TRBJ2-3; D uncertain. The source material was peripheral blood. CDR3 sequence: CASSPPSGTDTQYF. CDR3 nucleotide sequence: TGTGCCAGCAGCCCCCCGAGTGGCACAGATACGCAGTATTTT.